Presented here are 2 T cell receptor beta chains from one specimen sequenced in a study of T cells after somatic rescue of genetic block. Sequenced by immunoSEQ multiplex PCR; TCRdb stores in-frame clones only, minus some. The sample lists 85,000 to 90,000 clones; about 87% were seen once. The material sequenced was peripheral blood mononuclear cells (PBMCs). These receptors were collected from a woman in her late teens or twenties.

V gene TRBV11-3 combines with J gene TRBJ2-1; 7 bases map to TRBD2. Germline V gives CDR1 SGHNT, CDR2 YENEEA. The CDR3 has 15 residues. Germline trimming cut 0 bases from V and 5 bases from J; bases unmatched to any gene: 4. CDR3 sequence: CASSLEREPNNEQFF. CDR3 DNA: TGTGCCAGCAGCTTAGAGCGGGAGCCCAACAATGAGCAGTTCTTC.

The chain joins TRBV19 to TRBJ2-2; the D gene is possibly TRBD2 (5 bases). The CDR3 is 14 residues long. V gave up 10 bases and J gave up 2 bases, with 14 bases separating them. Germline CDR1 LNHDA, CDR2 SQIVND (reference sequence). CDR3 region: CATQRLPNTGELFF. CDR3 coding DNA: TGTGCCACCCAGCGGCTTCCAAACACCGGGGAGCTGTTTTTT.